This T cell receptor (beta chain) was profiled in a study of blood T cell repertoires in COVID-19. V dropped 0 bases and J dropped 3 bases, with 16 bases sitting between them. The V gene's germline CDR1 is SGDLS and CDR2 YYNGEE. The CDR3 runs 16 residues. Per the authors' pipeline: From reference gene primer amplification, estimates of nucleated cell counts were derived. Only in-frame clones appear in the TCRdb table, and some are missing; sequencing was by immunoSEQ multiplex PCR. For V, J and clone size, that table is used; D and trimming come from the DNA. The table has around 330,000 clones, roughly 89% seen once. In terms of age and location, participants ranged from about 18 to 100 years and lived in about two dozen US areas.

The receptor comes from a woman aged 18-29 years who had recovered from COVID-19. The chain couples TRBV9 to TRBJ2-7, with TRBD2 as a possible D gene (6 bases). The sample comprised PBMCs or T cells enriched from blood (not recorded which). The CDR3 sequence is CASSVGDTSSNYEQYF. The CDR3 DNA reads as TGTGCCAGCAGCGTAGGGGATACTAGCAGTAACTACGAGCAGTACTTC.